This TCR beta chain appears in the sequencing data of a study of T-cell memory formation after mild COVID-19. Study outcomes and limitations: The main location of contracting CD4+ clones was CM and EM, and that of contracting CD8+ clones was EMRA.

With 6 bases removed from V and 0 bases from J, the gap between germline ends came to 8 bases. CDR1 and CDR2 (germline): ENHRY, SYGVKD. The CDR3 covers 13 residues. Points on this clonotype: Its antigen is not known.

Employing constant-segment primers, 5'RACE generated TCR alpha and TCR beta cDNA libraries bearing sample barcodes and UMIs. MiXCR was run by TCRdb on the 5' RACE reads, yielding one entry per CDR3 protein. In the table there are 450,000 to 700,000 distinct CDR3 sequences, more than 15% of which are singletons. Sequenced input: PBMCs or a T cell subset sorted from them (not recorded which). This chain joins TRBV10-3 and TRBJ1-1; the D is unclear. The receptor comes from an adult woman who had mild COVID-19 (a few samples of this study predate the infection). Cell type and time point are not known. The CDR3 sequence: CAIRVEVNTEAFF. CDR3 coding DNA: TGTGCCATCAGGGTGGAGGTGAACACTGAAGCTTTCTTT.